Each of the 17 T cell receptor beta chains below was sequenced from the same sample in a study of blood T cell repertoires in COVID-19. Measured with immunoSEQ multiplex PCR; TCRdb has only the in-frame clones, and not every one. The sample records roughly 350,000 clones, over 75% being singletons. Sample: peripheral blood. The receptors derive from a woman aged 25 to 39 with COVID-19, enrolled during active disease.

The chain recombines TRBV20-1 with TRBJ1-1; 10 nucleotides align to TRBD1. The length of the CDR3 is 11 residues. Trimming took 3 bases from V and 11 from J; bases not matched to a gene: 3. Looked up from germline, CDR1 is DFQATT and CDR2 is SNEGSKA (reference sequence). The CDR3 sequence: CSARGTGDAFF. CDR3 DNA sequence: TGCAGTGCTAGGGGGACAGGGGACGCTTTCTTT.

The rearrangement links TRBV11-1 to TRBJ1-2; 7 nucleotides line up with TRBD1. V lost 5 bases, J lost 4 bases, and 4 bases stayed unmatched. Germline CDR1 reads SGHAT; CDR2 reads FQDESV (reference sequence). The CDR3 sequence is 13 residues long. CDR3 coding DNA: TGTGCCAGCAGCAGACAGGGTGGCTATGGCTACACCTTC. Translation gives CASSRQGGYGYTF.

The chain employs TRBV11-2 and TRBJ1-4; D is uncertain. V dropped 6 bases and J dropped 5 bases, with 13 bases sitting between them. The CDR3 is 14 amino acids. Germline-derived CDR1 and CDR2 are SGHAT and FQNNGV. The CDR3 is CASRPRGLNEKLFF. Written as DNA, the CDR3 is TGTGCCAGCAGGCCGAGAGGGCTCAATGAAAAACTGTTTTTT.

The V call is TRBV4-1, the J call TRBJ2-7; possibly TRBD1 for D (7 bases). The V gene lost 1 base and the J gene lost 1 base, with 11 bases spanning the gap. The CDR3 loop spans 15 amino acids. The germline V gene has CDR1 MGHRA and CDR2 YSYEKL. CDR3 protein: CASSQGQGGSYEQYF. The CDR3 DNA reads as TGCGCCAGCAGCCAAGGGCAGGGGGGATCCTACGAGCAGTACTTC.

The rearrangement links TRBV6-1 to TRBJ2-5; 7 positions agree with TRBD2. This CDR3 contains 17 residues. The germline gives CDR1 MNHNS, CDR2 SASEGT. The V segment lost 2 bases and the J segment 4 bases; nucleotides outside the gene matches: 13. DNA for the CDR3: TGTGCCAGCAGTGAAATGGCTAGCGGAGTCCTGGGAGAGACCCAGTACTTC. Amino acid sequence: CASSEMASGVLGETQYF.

This clone appeared a single time. The chain carries TRBV24-1 and TRBJ2-1, with unresolved D. The CDR3 consists of 14 residues. The germline V gene encodes CDR1 KGHDR and CDR2 SFDVKD. Trimming cost V 6 bases and J 2 bases, with 10 bases left between them. The CDR3 DNA reads TGTGCCACCAGTACCGGGTGGGCCTACAATGAGCAGTTCTTC. This gives the protein CATSTGWAYNEQFF.

The chain uses TRBV28 and TRBJ2-2, with TRBD2 as a possible D gene (6 bases). The CDR3 covers 15 residues. Trimming stripped 8 bases from V and 3 bases from J, with 16 bases between. The germline V gene has CDR1 MDHEN and CDR2 SYDVKM. CDR3 loop: CASRPGGFYTGELFF. CDR3 bases: TGTGCCAGCCGGCCCGGGGGATTTTACACCGGGGAGCTGTTTTTT.

The chain is built from TRBV10-2 and TRBJ1-1, with D unclear. CDR1 is WSHSY, CDR2 SAAADI, per germline. The CDR3 consists of 18 residues. V lost 2 bases to trimming and J lost 2 bases, with 21 bases between them. The CDR3 protein is CASSEPMLPGIGNTEAFF. CDR3 in DNA: TGCGCCAGCAGTGAGCCTATGTTGCCGGGAATTGGTAACACTGAAGCTTTCTTT.

V gene TRBV6-5 combines with J gene TRBJ2-5, with D maybe TRBD1 (5 bases). Trimming took 2 bases from V and 5 from J, leaving 15 bases between them. The CDR3 is 15 residues long. Germline CDR1 reads MNHEY; CDR2 reads SVGAGI. CDR3 sequence (DNA): TGTGCCAGCAGTTACGGGGCAGATACCCAGGAGACCCAGTACTTC. Translating gives CASSYGADTQETQYF.

This chain joins TRBV18 and TRBJ1-3; 8 nucleotides line up with TRBD1. Looked up from germline, CDR1 is KGHSH and CDR2 is LQKENI. The J segment lost 0 bases and the V segment lost 5 bases, leaving 6 bases of the junction unmatched. The CDR3 runs 16 residues. CDR3 DNA sequence: TGTGCCAGCTCATTTCGGGACAGGCACTCTGGAAACACCATATATTTT. Protein sequence: CASSFRDRHSGNTIYF.

V and J are TRBV9 and TRBJ1-2; tentative D call: TRBD1 (5 bases). Germline CDR1 SGDLS, CDR2 YYNGEE. CDR3 length: 14 amino acids. With 0 bases removed from V and 4 bases from J, the gap between germline ends came to 10 bases. Written as DNA, the CDR3 is TGTGCCAGCAGCGTAGACCGGACACTCTATGGCTACACCTTC. Residues: CASSVDRTLYGYTF.

This clone was seen only once. CDR3 bases: TGTGCCAGCAGCCTCCCATTTAGCGGGAACACCGGGGAGCTGTTTTTT. Its protein product is CASSLPFSGNTGELFF. The chain joins TRBV3-1 (or the pseudogene TRBV3-2) to TRBJ2-2; the D gene is possibly TRBD2 (6 bases). Germline CDR1 LGHDT, CDR2 YNNKEL (reference sequence). This CDR3 region has 16 residues. Trimming pared 4 bases from V and 1 base from J, leaving 13 bases between.

The CDR3 bases are TGTGCCAGCAGCTCGTCCGGTGGTGGAAACACCATATATTTT. Translation: CASSSSGGGNTIYF. V usage is TRBV7-2 and J usage is TRBJ1-3; D not resolved. Germline V gene data show CDR1 as SGHTA and CDR2 as FQGNSA. The CDR3 runs to 14 residues. V was shortened by 4 bases and J by 3 bases, with 10 bases between the two germline ends.

This chain connects TRBV11-2 to TRBJ2-2; maybe TRBD2 (6 bases). This CDR3 is 15 amino acids long. Trimming took off 3 bases at V and 6 bases at J, with 14 bases between the two ends. Germline values: CDR1 SGHAT, CDR2 FQNNGV. The CDR3 here is CASSLRGEMAGELFF. CDR3 bases: TGTGCCAGCAGCTTGCGGGGAGAGATGGCCGGGGAGCTGTTTTTT.

The V call is TRBV19, the J call TRBJ2-7, with TRBD2 as a possible D gene (5 bases). Trimming took off 4 bases at V and 3 bases at J, with 13 bases between the two ends. Germline-derived CDR1 and CDR2 are LNHDA and SQIVND (reference sequence). The CDR3 loop spans 14 amino acids. For the CDR3, the DNA is TGTGCCAGTAGTACCGGACTCGTGAACTACGAGCAGTACTTC. Protein product: CASSTGLVNYEQYF.

V and J are TRBV7-9 and TRBJ2-2, with D hard to call. V dropped 2 bases and J dropped 6 bases, with 4 bases sitting between them. The CDR3 runs to 12 residues. The germline CDR1 and CDR2 sequences are SEHNR and FQNEAQ (reference sequence). The CDR3 region is CASSLTAGELFF. The CDR3 DNA sequence: TGTGCCAGCAGCTTAACGGCCGGGGAGCTGTTTTTT. Drawing the rest from reference TRBV7-9 and TRBJ2-2, the complete variable domain is DTGVSQNPRHKITKRGQNVTFRCDPISEHNRLYWYRQTLGQGPEFLTYFQNEAQLEKSRLLSDRFSAERPKGSFSTLEIQRTEQGDSAMYLCASSLTAGELFFGEGSRLTVL.

The rearrangement joins TRBV10-1 to TRBJ2-5, with 7 bases identical to TRBD1. Germline lookup yields CDR1 WNHNN and CDR2 SYGVQD (reference sequence). The CDR3 has 13 amino acids. V lost 10 bases, J lost 1 base, and 6 bases stayed unmatched. The CDR3, as DNA: TGCGCCAACCGGGACAGCCTCCAAGAGACCCAGTACTTC. Encoded protein: CANRDSLQETQYF.